The rows below give T cell receptor beta chains drawn from one sample of a study of blood T cell repertoires in COVID-19. Profiled with immunoSEQ multiplex PCR; TCRdb holds only in-frame clones, not every one. The data show 130,000 to 150,000 clones, with 87% seen just once and under 4.5% held by the top ten. The specimen sequenced was PBMCs or T cells enriched from blood (not recorded which). These receptor sequences come from a middle-aged woman who had been exposed to COVID-19. CDR3s include the opening cysteine and the closing phenylalanine or tryptophan. Fields, in order: V gene, D gene, J gene, clone size, CDR3 protein, CDR3 DNA. D genes are given only for firm matches. Rows give clone size only sometimes, using once, few, many, or a class for an expanded clone.

v_gene: TRBV27; d_gene: .; j_gene: TRBJ2-1; abundance: .; CDR3aa: CASSLSVVGGSYNEQFF; CDR3nt: TGTGCCAGCAGTTTATCGGTTGTCGGCGGTTCCTACAATGAGCAGTTCTTC
v_gene: TRBV9; d_gene: .; j_gene: TRBJ2-3; abundance: .; CDR3aa: CASSVESGRSTDTQYF; CDR3nt: TGTGCCAGCAGCGTAGAAAGCGGACGCAGCACAGATACGCAGTATTTT
v_gene: TRBV19; d_gene: .; j_gene: TRBJ2-5; abundance: .; CDR3aa: CASKSGAYQETQYF; CDR3nt: TGTGCCAGTAAAAGCGGAGCGTACCAAGAGACCCAGTACTTC
v_gene: TRBV7-8; d_gene: TRBD1; j_gene: TRBJ1-6; abundance: once; CDR3aa: CASSLDPGQGALTSPLHF; CDR3nt: TGTGCCAGCAGCTTAGACCCGGGACAGGGGGCCCTAACCTCACCCCTCCACTTT
v_gene: TRBV10-3; d_gene: .; j_gene: TRBJ1-3; abundance: few; CDR3aa: CAIFSSGNTIYF; CDR3nt: TGTGCCATCTTTAGCTCTGGAAACACCATATATTTT
v_gene: TRBV3-1/TRBV3-2; d_gene: TRBD1; j_gene: TRBJ2-1; abundance: .; CDR3aa: CASSPRQGATDNEQFF; CDR3nt: TGTGCCAGCAGCCCCCGACAGGGGGCAACCGACAATGAGCAGTTCTTC
v_gene: TRBV19; d_gene: TRBD1; j_gene: TRBJ2-1; abundance: .; CDR3aa: CASRDSSYNEQFF; CDR3nt: TGTGCCAGTCGGGACAGTTCCTACAATGAGCAGTTCTTC
v_gene: TRBV12-3/TRBV12-4; d_gene: .; j_gene: TRBJ2-1; abundance: .; CDR3aa: CASSPRENEQFF; CDR3nt: TGTGCCAGCAGCCCCCGGGAGAATGAGCAGTTCTTC
v_gene: TRBV4-3; d_gene: .; j_gene: TRBJ1-1; abundance: .; CDR3aa: CASSQSRTANTEAFF; CDR3nt: TGCGCCAGCAGCCAGAGTAGAACAGCGAACACTGAAGCTTTCTTT
v_gene: TRBV6-5; d_gene: TRBD1; j_gene: TRBJ1-2; abundance: .; CDR3aa: CASKEQGTGYTF; CDR3nt: TGTGCCAGCAAGGAACAGGGGACTGGCTACACCTTC
v_gene: TRBV6-4; d_gene: .; j_gene: TRBJ1-1; abundance: .; CDR3aa: CASSEGGPAEAFF; CDR3nt: TGTGCCAGCAGTGAGGGGGGGCCGGCCGAAGCTTTCTTT
v_gene: TRBV5-1; d_gene: .; j_gene: TRBJ1-4; abundance: .; CDR3aa: CASTPFGQVNEKLFF; CDR3nt: TGCGCCAGCACCCCATTTGGGCAGGTTAATGAAAAACTGTTTTTT
v_gene: TRBV28; d_gene: .; j_gene: TRBJ1-3; abundance: few; CDR3aa: CASSPGTGNTIYF; CDR3nt: TGTGCCAGCAGCCCTGGGACAGGAAACACCATATATTTT
v_gene: TRBV5-1; d_gene: .; j_gene: TRBJ1-1; abundance: .; CDR3aa: CASSLNSVPMNTEAFF; CDR3nt: TGCGCCAGCAGCTTAAATTCGGTCCCCATGAACACTGAAGCTTTCTTT
v_gene: TRBV3-1/TRBV3-2; d_gene: TRBD1; j_gene: TRBJ1-1; abundance: .; CDR3aa: CASSPDRATEAFF; CDR3nt: TGTGCCAGCAGCCCCGACAGGGCTACTGAAGCTTTCTTT
v_gene: TRBV7-2; d_gene: .; j_gene: TRBJ1-2; abundance: .; CDR3aa: CASSLDLGSYGYTF; CDR3nt: TGTGCCAGCAGCTTAGATCTAGGTAGTTATGGCTACACCTTC
v_gene: TRBV3-1/TRBV3-2; d_gene: .; j_gene: TRBJ1-1; abundance: .; CDR3aa: CASSQSTGKGAEAFF; CDR3nt: TGTGCCAGCAGCCAGAGTACAGGGAAGGGCGCTGAAGCTTTCTTT
v_gene: TRBV25-1; d_gene: .; j_gene: TRBJ2-2; abundance: .; CDR3aa: CASSARVTTGELFF; CDR3nt: TGTGCCAGCAGTGCCAGGGTCACCACCGGGGAGCTGTTTTTT
v_gene: TRBV7-2; d_gene: .; j_gene: TRBJ1-6; abundance: .; CDR3aa: CASSLGLVGGSPLHF; CDR3nt: TGTGCCAGCAGCTTGGGACTGGTAGGCGGTTCACCCCTCCACTTT